The 23 T cell receptor beta chains reported below all come from one sample, sequenced in a study of blood T cell repertoires in COVID-19. Measured with immunoSEQ multiplex PCR; TCRdb has only the in-frame clones, and not every one. The top ten clones hold over 12% of a sample with 200,000 to 250,000 clones, just under 85% of them seen once. Specimen: PBMCs or T cells enriched from blood (not recorded which). These TCRs come from a man in his forties who had recovered from COVID-19.

The chain combines TRBV5-1 with TRBJ1-2; no reliable D call. Trimming cost V 2 bases and J 7 bases, with 12 bases left between them. The CDR3 has 13 residues. CDR1 SGHRS and CDR2 YFSETQ come from the germline V gene. CDR3 nucleotide sequence: TGCGCCAGCAGCTTTGTACAGATTAGTGGCTACACCTTC. It encodes CASSFVQISGYTF.

The chain couples TRBV5-8 to TRBJ2-1; 10 nucleotides line up with TRBD2. The CDR3 is 14 residues long. The J segment lost 8 bases and the V segment lost 5 bases, leaving 7 bases of the junction unmatched. The germline gives CDR1 SGHTS, CDR2 YDEGEE. The CDR3 sequence: CASRMSGGVDEQFF. The CDR3 nucleotides are TGTGCCAGCAGAATGAGCGGGGGGGTGGATGAGCAGTTCTTC.

V and J are TRBV2 and TRBJ1-5; TRBD1 matches at 8 bases. The CDR3 is 14 amino acids. The trim removed 7 bases at V and 6 bases at J, leaving 8 bases unmatched. The V gene's germline CDR1 is SNHLY and CDR2 FYNNEI. CDR3 DNA: TGTGCCAGCACTGGACAGGGCGACTTTCAGCCCCAGCATTTT. The encoded protein is CASTGQGDFQPQHF.

The chain recombines TRBV5-1 with TRBJ2-5; 11 nucleotides line up with TRBD1. V gave up 2 bases and J gave up 4 bases; unmatched junction bases: 1. CDR3 size: 14 residues. From germline, CDR1 is SGHRS and CDR2 YFSETQ. The CDR3 spells CASSFGTGGETQYF. CDR3 bases: TGCGCCAGCAGCTTCGGGACAGGGGGAGAGACCCAGTACTTC.

The V and J genes are TRBV11-2 and TRBJ2-1; 7 bases line up with TRBD2. J was trimmed by 10 bases and V by 2 bases; bases with no gene match: 8. The CDR3 length is 14 residues. CDR1 is SGHAT, CDR2 FQNNGV, per germline. CDR3 sequence: CASSLSPGGKEQFF. CDR3 bases: TGTGCCAGCAGCTTATCTCCGGGAGGCAAAGAGCAGTTCTTC.

This clone was recorded once. Other DNA sequences in this specimen translate into the identical CDR3. The chain joins TRBV5-1 to TRBJ1-6; D might be TRBD1 (6 bases). With 0 bases removed from V and 8 bases from J, the gap between germline ends came to 12 bases. The CDR3 covers 15 residues. Germline CDR1 SGHRS, CDR2 YFSETQ. The CDR3 loop reads CASSLAVQGYSPLHF. In DNA, the CDR3 is TGCGCCAGCAGCTTGGCCGTGCAGGGGTATTCACCCCTCCACTTT. Full variable domain (missing parts from reference TRBV5-1 and TRBJ1-6): KAGVTQTPRYLIKTRGQQVTLSCSPISGHRSVSWYQQTPGQGLQFLFEYFSETQRNKGNFPGRFSGRQFSNSRSEMNVSTLELGDSALYLCASSLAVQGYSPLHFGNGTRLTVT.

J is TRBJ2-7 and V is TRBV4-2; 7 bases align to TRBD2. Unmatched junction bases numbered 3, after V lost 0 bases and J lost 1 base. The CDR3 covers 15 residues. CDR1 is LGHNA, CDR2 YNFKEQ, per germline. The CDR3 region has the DNA TGTGCCAGCAGCCAAGAAGGGGAGGGTTCCTACGAGCAGTACTTC. It is translated as CASSQEGEGSYEQYF.

Note on this clone: The sample holds other DNA sequences that translate to the same CDR3. The chain's CDR3 is CASSPGQGEGYTF. CDR3 coding DNA: TGTGCCAGCTCACCCGGACAGGGTGAGGGCTACACCTTC. The chain recombines TRBV18 with TRBJ1-2, with TRBD1 matching over 8 bases. Per the germline V gene, CDR1 is KGHSH and CDR2 is LQKENI. V dropped 3 bases and J dropped 8; count of bases not matched to a gene: 5. This CDR3 is 13 amino acids long.

DNA of the CDR3: TGTGCCAGCAGCTTGGGCTTTTCCTACGAGCAGTACTTC. Its protein is CASSLGFSYEQYF. The chain couples TRBV11-3 to TRBJ2-7; unclear D gene. The CDR3 length is 13 residues. Germline assignment: CDR1 SGHNT and CDR2 YENEEA. V was shortened by 3 bases and J by 1 base, with 7 bases between the two germline ends. The whole variable domain, filled in from reference TRBV11-3 and TRBJ2-7, reads EAGVVQSPRYKIIEKKQPVAFWCNPISGHNTLYWYLQNLGQGPELLIRYENEEAVDDSQLPKDRFSAERLKGVDSTLKIQPAELGDSAVYLCASSLGFSYEQYFGPGTRLTVT.

The genes are TRBV3-1 (or the pseudogene TRBV3-2) and TRBJ1-2; 9 bases are shared with TRBD1. The CDR3 contains 14 residues. With V trimmed by 3 bases and J by 8 bases, 7 bases remained unmatched. Germline assignment: CDR1 LGHDT and CDR2 YNNKEL (reference sequence). The CDR3 DNA reads TGTGCCAGCAGCCACCAAGACAGGGGGAACGGCTACACCTTC. This gives the protein CASSHQDRGNGYTF.

V gene TRBV5-6 combines with J gene TRBJ2-1; 12 positions agree with TRBD2. The junction had 5 bases not matched to a gene; V was cut back by 5 bases and J by 2 bases. Germline values: CDR1 SGHDT, CDR2 YYEEEE. This CDR3 is 16 amino acids long. CDR3 in DNA: TGTGCCAGCAGTAGGCCTAGCGGGGGGGCCTACAATGAGCAGTTCTTC. Its translation: CASSRPSGGAYNEQFF.

The V gene is TRBV15, the J gene TRBJ2-5; TRBD1 agrees at 7 bases. J lost 5 bases, V lost 5 bases, and 8 bases had no gene match. The CDR3 loop spans 14 amino acids. Looked up from germline, CDR1 is LNHNV and CDR2 is YYDKDF (reference sequence). CDR3 DNA: TGTGCCACCAGCGTGGGGTGGGACAGCGAGACCCAGTACTTC. It yields the protein CATSVGWDSETQYF.

This sequence joins TRBV5-6 and TRBJ1-5, with D possibly being TRBD1 (5 bases). V was clipped by 1 base and J by 3 bases, with 8 bases between them. There are 14 residues in the CDR3. CDR1 SGHDT and CDR2 YYEEEE come from the germline V gene. The CDR3: CASSLFRANQPQHF. For the CDR3, the DNA is TGTGCCAGCAGCTTGTTCAGGGCCAATCAGCCCCAGCATTTT. Filled out from reference TRBV5-6 and TRBJ1-5, the complete variable domain reads DAGVTQSPTHLIKTRGQQVTLRCSPKSGHDTVSWYQQALGQGPQFIFQYYEEEERQRGNFPDRFSGHQFPNYSSELNVNALLLGDSALYLCASSLFRANQPQHFGDGTRLSIL.

The chain carries TRBV6-5 and TRBJ1-6; the D is unclear. The V end was cut by 8 bases, the J end by 7 bases, with 12 bases between. CDR1 is MNHEY, CDR2 SVGAGI, per germline. The CDR3 totals 13 residues. This CDR3 is CASVPGANSPLHF. The DNA for the CDR3 is TGTGCCAGCGTCCCGGGAGCCAATTCACCCCTCCACTTT.

This clone was seen more than once but under ten times. The chain combines TRBV7-9 with TRBJ1-4; 8 positions match TRBD1. V lost 0 bases to trimming and J lost 6 bases; unmatched junction nucleotides: 3. The germline V gene encodes CDR1 SEHNR and CDR2 FQNEAQ (reference sequence). The CDR3 contains 15 residues. The CDR3 loop reads CASSLARGQDEKLFF. The CDR3 region has the DNA TGTGCCAGCAGCTTAGCCAGGGGGCAGGATGAAAAACTGTTTTTT.

The CDR3 protein is CASSSGGGSDYIQYF. CDR3 nucleotide sequence: TGCGCCAGCAGCTCTGGAGGCGGGAGTGACTACATTCAGTACTTC. The rearrangement uses TRBV5-1 and TRBJ2-4; 7 nucleotides agree with TRBD2. The CDR3 contains 15 residues. Germline CDR1 reads SGHRS; CDR2 reads YFSETQ. J lost 8 bases, V lost 3 bases, and 11 bases had no gene match.

The rearrangement uses TRBV30 and TRBJ2-4; D is perhaps TRBD2 (5 bases). The CDR3 is made up of 15 amino acids. V lost 5 bases to trimming and J lost 1 base, with 15 bases between them. CDR1 and CDR2 (germline): GTSNPN, SVGIG (reference sequence). CDR3 bases: TGTGCCTGGGAGAACCCGGGGAACGCCAAAAACATTCAGTACTTC. Its protein is CAWENPGNAKNIQYF.

This clone was recorded many times. J is TRBJ1-4 and V is TRBV5-4; TRBD1 is a possible D gene (5 bases). Trimming pared 3 bases from V and 8 bases from J, leaving 14 bases between. The CDR3 is made up of 14 amino acids. In germline, CDR1 is SGHNT, CDR2 YYREEE (reference sequence). The CDR3: CASSWRGEDEKLFF. DNA for the CDR3: TGTGCCAGCAGCTGGCGGGGGGAGGACGAAAAACTGTTTTTT.

This rearrangement joins TRBV6-4 to TRBJ2-1; TRBD2 matches 7 bases. CDR1 is MRHNA, CDR2 SNTAGT, per germline. J lost 7 bases, V lost 3 bases, and 6 bases had no gene match. The CDR3 runs 14 residues. The CDR3 reads CASSERLASNEQFF. The CDR3 DNA sequence: TGTGCCAGCAGTGAAAGACTAGCTAGTAATGAGCAGTTCTTC.

The chain carries TRBV11-3 and TRBJ2-7; a weak D match, TRBD2 (6 bases). The V and J ends lost 5 bases and 0 bases respectively, with 11 bases between them. Germline assignment: CDR1 SGHNT and CDR2 YENEEA. The CDR3 contains 14 residues. The CDR3 DNA is TGTGCCAGCAGCCGTAGCGGTGGCTCCTACGAGCAGTACTTC. As protein: CASSRSGGSYEQYF.

This clone was counted only a few times. This rearrangement joins TRBV15 to TRBJ1-2; unclear D gene. CDR1 and CDR2 from the germline V gene are LNHNV and YYDKDF (reference sequence). The CDR3 is 17 residues long. Trimming took 3 bases from V and 1 from J, leaving 18 bases between them. Written as DNA, the CDR3 is TGTGCCACCAGCAGTAATCTCGCGGGCGGGATTAACTATGGCTACACCTTC. This sequence encodes CATSSNLAGGINYGYTF.

The genes are TRBV21-1 and TRBJ2-7; the DNA was not used to check the table's D call, TRBD2. TRBV21-1 corresponds to a pseudogene. The CDR3 length is 14 residues. The CDR3 is CASSLDLKLYEQYF. In DNA, the CDR3 is TGTGCCAGCAGCCTAGACCTGAAACTTTACGAGCAGTACTTC.

The V and J genes are TRBV6-1 and TRBJ1-2; D is unresolved. CDR3 length: 13 amino acids. The germline gives CDR1 MNHNS, CDR2 SASEGT. Trimming pared 0 bases from V and 4 bases from J, leaving 6 bases between. CDR3 sequence: CASSEATVYGYTF. CDR3 DNA: TGTGCCAGCAGTGAAGCTACAGTCTATGGCTACACCTTC.